Below, 9 T cell receptor beta chains from the same sample are listed, as sequenced in a study of T cell responses to AZD1222 COVID-19 vaccine. The data were produced by immunoSEQ multiplex PCR, yet TCRdb's version contains in-frame clones alone and is incomplete. This table holds some 150,000 clones, 88% found once. The starting material was peripheral blood, obtained 28 days after the second AZD1222 dose. The receptor source for this set is an adult who received the AZD1222 COVID-19 vaccine.

This clone was counted only a few times. The chain couples TRBV30 to TRBJ2-1, with D possibly being TRBD2 (6 bases). Germline V gives CDR1 GTSNPN, CDR2 SVGIG (reference sequence). The CDR3 extends over 12 amino acids. V lost 2 bases and J lost 11, with 13 bases in between. The CDR3 DNA reads as TGTGCCTGGAGTCCTCCCGGGGGTCAGCAGTTCTTC. This encodes CAWSPPGGQQFF.

The chain recombines TRBV28 with TRBJ1-5, with D tentatively TRBD1 (6 bases). Germline CDR1 and CDR2: MDHEN and SYDVKM. The V end lost 3 bases, the J end lost 6 bases, and 15 bases lay between the germline ends. The CDR3 extends over 15 amino acids. CDR3 DNA: TGTGCCAGCAGTTTTGGGGGGGGCGGTTTTCAGCCCCAGCATTTT. The encoded protein is CASSFGGGGFQPQHF.

The chain employs TRBV6-5 and TRBJ1-5; D gene ambiguous. The V end lost 5 bases, the J end lost 9 bases, and 17 bases lay between the germline ends. CDR3 length: 14 residues. CDR1 and CDR2 (germline): MNHEY, SVGAGI. The CDR3 DNA follows: TGTGCCAGCAGTACCCGAAGCCGTGTTCGGCCCCAGCATTTT. It is translated as CASSTRSRVRPQHF.

In this sample, this clone turned up a few times. The chain recombines TRBV14 with TRBJ1-1, with D unresolved. Per germline, CDR1 SGHDN and CDR2 FVKESK. The CDR3 sequence is 13 residues long. Trimming cost V 2 bases and J 5 bases, with 9 bases left between them. The CDR3 protein is CASSQTEMTEAFF. CDR3 sequence (DNA): TGTGCCAGCAGCCAAACGGAGATGACTGAAGCTTTCTTT. Looking up the rest from reference TRBV14 and TRBJ1-1 gives the full variable domain: EAGVTQFPSHSVIEKGQTVTLRCDPISGHDNLYWYRRVMGKEIKFLLHFVKESKQDESGMPNNRFLAERTGGTYSTLKVQPAELEDSGVYFCASSQTEMTEAFFGQGTRLTVV.

This chain connects TRBV6-6 to TRBJ2-2; D is possibly TRBD1 or TRBD2 (5 bases each). V gave up 9 bases and J gave up 3 bases, with 11 bases separating them. There are 13 residues in the CDR3. The germline V gene encodes CDR1 MNHNY and CDR2 SVGAGI (reference sequence). The CDR3 DNA sequence: TGTGCCAGTAGAGTGGGGGACACCGGGGAGCTGTTTTTT. This codes for CASRVGDTGELFF.

This chain uses TRBV12-3 or TRBV12-4 with TRBJ1-3; D call uncertain. Trimming took off 4 bases at V and 11 bases at J, with 9 bases between the two ends. The CDR3 extends over 11 amino acids. The CDR3: CASSYRPPIYF. In nucleotides, the CDR3 is TGTGCCAGCAGTTACCGCCCCCCCATATATTTT.

This clone appeared a few times. The chain combines TRBV27 with TRBJ2-7; D possibly corresponds to TRBD2 (6 bases). The CDR3 spans 14 residues. Germline V gene sequence: CDR1 MNHEY, CDR2 SMNVEV (reference sequence). Between the trimmed V and J ends, which lost 3 bases and 2 bases, there was a span of 11 bases. CDR3 bases: TGTGCCAGCAGTTTGGGGCGGGGCCCCTACGAGCAGTACTTC. It specifies CASSLGRGPYEQYF.

This chain joins TRBV11-3 and TRBJ1-2; TRBD1 agrees at 10 bases. This CDR3 spans 14 amino acids. Unmatched junction bases numbered 7, after V lost 5 bases and J lost 7 bases. Germline V lookup: CDR1 SGHNT, CDR2 YENEEA. CDR3 DNA: TGTGCCAGCAGCCTGACAGGGGGCTGGGGTGGCTACACCTTC. Amino acid sequence: CASSLTGGWGGYTF.

The chain carries TRBV3-1 (or the pseudogene TRBV3-2) and TRBJ2-1, with 9 bases fitting TRBD2. J lost 4 bases, V lost 2 bases, and 6 bases had no gene match. The CDR3 is 16 residues long. In germline, CDR1 is LGHDT, CDR2 YNNKEL (reference sequence). CDR3 in amino acids: CASSQRRLAVYNEQFF. The CDR3 DNA reads TGTGCCAGCAGCCAACGTAGACTAGCGGTATACAATGAGCAGTTCTTC.